Below, 8 T cell receptor beta chains from the same sample are listed, as sequenced in a study of blood T cell repertoires in COVID-19. Some clones are missing from TCRdb's copy, which holds only in-frame ones; the method was immunoSEQ multiplex PCR. The sample has some 48,000 clones; roughly 90% are singletons. Sequencing was done on a sample of peripheral blood. The origin of the receptors is a human donor in a cohort sampled during active COVID-19.

The rearrangement joins TRBV19 to TRBJ2-1, with 7 nucleotides matching TRBD1. V dropped 10 bases and J dropped 8; count of bases not matched to a gene: 11. The CDR3 spans 13 residues. Looked up from germline, CDR1 is LNHDA and CDR2 is SQIVND (reference sequence). CDR3 nucleotides: TGTGCCACAAACAGGGGAGAATGGGATGAGCAGTTCTTC. Protein sequence: CATNRGEWDEQFF.

The chain is built from TRBV9 and TRBJ1-1; 8 positions match TRBD1. The CDR3 is made up of 13 amino acids. Trimming at V came to 2 bases and at J to 8 bases, leaving 5 bases not matched to a gene. Germline V gives CDR1 SGDLS, CDR2 YYNGEE. Written as DNA, the CDR3 is TGTGCCAGCAGCGTCTTTCAGGGGGCCGAAGCTTTCTTT. This translates into CASSVFQGAEAFF. The complete variable domain, with remaining parts taken from reference TRBV9 and TRBJ1-1, reads DSGVTQTPKHLITATGQRVTLRCSPRSGDLSVYWYQQSLDQGLQFLIQYYNGEERAKGNILERFSAQQFPDLHSELNLSSLELGDSALYFCASSVFQGAEAFFGQGTRLTVV.

The rearrangement joins TRBV3-1 (or the pseudogene TRBV3-2) to TRBJ1-2; TRBD1 aligns across 8 bases. The J segment lost 3 bases and the V segment lost 1 base, leaving 4 bases of the junction unmatched. Germline CDR1 LGHDT, CDR2 YNNKEL (reference sequence). This CDR3 spans 15 amino acids. The CDR3 sequence is CASSQGTGRHYGYTF. CDR3 nucleotide sequence: TGTGCCAGCAGCCAAGGGACAGGGAGGCACTATGGCTACACCTTC.

The V and J genes are TRBV7-9 and TRBJ1-2; tentative D call: TRBD1 (6 bases). V was shortened by 5 bases and J by 4 bases, with 8 bases between the two germline ends. From germline, CDR1 is SEHNR and CDR2 FQNEAQ (reference sequence). The CDR3 totals 12 residues. DNA for the CDR3: TGTGCCAGCAGCGGGACAAGCTATGGCTACACCTTC. Amino acid sequence: CASSGTSYGYTF.

This sequence joins TRBV19 and TRBJ1-2; no reliable D call. Germline lookup yields CDR1 LNHDA and CDR2 SQIVND (reference sequence). Trimming pared 10 bases from V and 4 bases from J, leaving 19 bases between. The CDR3 has 14 residues. CDR3 coding DNA: TGTGCCACCAACGCGGGTGGCGGTTCCTATGGCTACACCTTC. Its translation: CATNAGGGSYGYTF.

CDR3 DNA sequence: TGTGCCAGCAGCTTGGCCAGGCGGGACAGGGATGGGGCAGATACGCAGTATTTT. This gives the protein CASSLARRDRDGADTQYF. The chain has TRBV5-6 and TRBJ2-3; TRBD1 matches at 9 bases. Germline CDR1 reads SGHDT; CDR2 reads YYEEEE. Losses at the gene ends were 0 bases for V and 4 bases for J; bases not matched to a gene: 12. There are 18 residues in the CDR3.

V and J are TRBV7-9 and TRBJ2-4; D gene unclear. Trimming removed 5 bases from V and 0 bases from J, with 11 bases in between. The CDR3 sequence is 15 residues long. The germline V gene has CDR1 SEHNR and CDR2 FQNEAQ (reference sequence). The CDR3 loop reads CASSRSELAKNIQYF. In DNA form, the CDR3 reads TGTGCCAGCAGCCGCTCGGAGTTAGCCAAAAACATTCAGTACTTC.

The rearrangement links TRBV5-3 to TRBJ2-1, with TRBD2 matching over 10 bases. TRBV5-3 is an open reading frame whose function is uncertain. V lost 1 base to trimming and J lost 5 bases; unmatched junction nucleotides: 6. CDR3 length: 16 amino acids. CDR3 residues: CARSLFTSGEHNEQFF. The CDR3 DNA is TGTGCCAGAAGCTTGTTTACTAGCGGGGAACACAATGAGCAGTTCTTC.